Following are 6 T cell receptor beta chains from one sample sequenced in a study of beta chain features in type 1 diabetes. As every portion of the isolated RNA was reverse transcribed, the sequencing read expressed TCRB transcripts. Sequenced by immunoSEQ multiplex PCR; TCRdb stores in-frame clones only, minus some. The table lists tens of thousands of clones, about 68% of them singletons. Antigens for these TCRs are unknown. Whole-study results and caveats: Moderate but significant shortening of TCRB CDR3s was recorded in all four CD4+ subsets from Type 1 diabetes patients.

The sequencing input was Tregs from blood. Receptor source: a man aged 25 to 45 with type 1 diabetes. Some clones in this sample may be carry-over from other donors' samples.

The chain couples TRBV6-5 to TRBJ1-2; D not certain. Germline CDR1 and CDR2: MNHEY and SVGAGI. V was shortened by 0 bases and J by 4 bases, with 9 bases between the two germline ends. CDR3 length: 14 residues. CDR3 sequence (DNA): TGTGCCAGCAGTTACTCCAGGTTTGGCTATGGCTACACCTTC. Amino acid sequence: CASSYSRFGYGYTF.

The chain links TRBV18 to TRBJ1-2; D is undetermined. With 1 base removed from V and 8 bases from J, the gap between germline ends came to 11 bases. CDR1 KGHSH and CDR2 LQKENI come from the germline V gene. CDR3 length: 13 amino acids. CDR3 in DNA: TGTGCCAGCTCACCACGCGGAACTATGGGCTACACCTTC. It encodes CASSPRGTMGYTF.

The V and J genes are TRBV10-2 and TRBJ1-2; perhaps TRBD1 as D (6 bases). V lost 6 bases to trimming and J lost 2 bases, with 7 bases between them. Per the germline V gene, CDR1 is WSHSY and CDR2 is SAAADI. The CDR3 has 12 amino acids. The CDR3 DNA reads TGCGCCAGCAGGACAGGAAACTATGGCTACACCTTC. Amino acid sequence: CASRTGNYGYTF.

CDR3 DNA sequence: TGTGCCAGCAGCCGTATGAACACTGAAGCTTTCTTT. Its protein is CASSRMNTEAFF. The chain carries TRBV6-5 and TRBJ1-1; D remains unclear. The CDR3 spans 12 residues. The germline V gene encodes CDR1 MNHEY and CDR2 SVGAGI. V lost 6 bases, J lost 0 bases, and 5 bases lay in between.

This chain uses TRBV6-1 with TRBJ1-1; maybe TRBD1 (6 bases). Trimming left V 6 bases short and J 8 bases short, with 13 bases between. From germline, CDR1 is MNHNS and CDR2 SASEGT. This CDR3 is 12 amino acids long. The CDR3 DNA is TGTGCCAGCAGAGGACAGTACGGGGAAGCTTTCTTT. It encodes CASRGQYGEAFF.

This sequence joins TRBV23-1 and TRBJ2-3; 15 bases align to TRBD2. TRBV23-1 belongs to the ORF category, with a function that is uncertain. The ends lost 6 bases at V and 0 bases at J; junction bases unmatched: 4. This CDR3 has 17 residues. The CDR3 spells CASRRTSGGVSTDTQYF. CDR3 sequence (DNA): TGCGCCAGCAGGCGGACTAGCGGGGGGGTTAGCACAGATACGCAGTATTTT.